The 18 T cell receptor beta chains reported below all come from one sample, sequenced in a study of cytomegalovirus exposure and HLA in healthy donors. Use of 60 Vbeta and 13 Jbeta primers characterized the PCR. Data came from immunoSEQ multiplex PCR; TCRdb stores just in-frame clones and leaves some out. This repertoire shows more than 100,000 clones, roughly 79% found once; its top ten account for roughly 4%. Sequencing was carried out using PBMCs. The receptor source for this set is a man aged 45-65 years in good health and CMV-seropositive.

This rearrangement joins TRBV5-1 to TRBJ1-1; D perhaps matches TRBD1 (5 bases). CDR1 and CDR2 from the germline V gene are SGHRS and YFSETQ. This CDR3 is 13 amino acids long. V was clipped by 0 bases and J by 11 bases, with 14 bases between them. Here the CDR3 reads CASSLGGGVGAFF. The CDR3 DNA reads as TGCGCCAGCAGCTTGGGGGGCGGGGTCGGGGCTTTCTTT.

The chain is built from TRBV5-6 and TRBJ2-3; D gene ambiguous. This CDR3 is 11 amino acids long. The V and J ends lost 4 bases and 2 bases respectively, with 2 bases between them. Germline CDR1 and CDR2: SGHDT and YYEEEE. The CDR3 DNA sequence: TGTGCCAGCAGCCTCACAGATACGCAGTATTTT. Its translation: CASSLTDTQYF. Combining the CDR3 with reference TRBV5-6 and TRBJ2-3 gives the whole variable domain DAGVTQSPTHLIKTRGQQVTLRCSPKSGHDTVSWYQQALGQGPQFIFQYYEEEERQRGNFPDRFSGHQFPNYSSELNVNALLLGDSALYLCASSLTDTQYFGPGTRLTVL.

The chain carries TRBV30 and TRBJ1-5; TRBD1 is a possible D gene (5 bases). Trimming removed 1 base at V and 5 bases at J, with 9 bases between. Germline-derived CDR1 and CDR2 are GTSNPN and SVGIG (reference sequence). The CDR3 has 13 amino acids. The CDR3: CAWSDRLDQPQHF. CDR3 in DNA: TGTGCCTGGAGTGACAGGCTAGATCAGCCCCAGCATTTT. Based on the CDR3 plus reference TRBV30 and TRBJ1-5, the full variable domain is SQTIHQWPATLVQPVGSPLSLECTVEGTSNPNLYWYRQAAGRGLQLLFYSVGIGQISSEVPQNLSASRPQDRQFILSSKKLLLSDSGFYLCAWSDRLDQPQHFGDGTRLSIL.

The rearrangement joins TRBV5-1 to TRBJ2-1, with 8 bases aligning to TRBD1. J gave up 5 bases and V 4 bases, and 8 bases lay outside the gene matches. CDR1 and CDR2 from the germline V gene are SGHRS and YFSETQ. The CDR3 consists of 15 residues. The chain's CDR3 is CASSTGQGGHNEQFF. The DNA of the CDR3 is TGCGCCAGCAGCACCGGACAGGGAGGTCACAATGAGCAGTTCTTC.

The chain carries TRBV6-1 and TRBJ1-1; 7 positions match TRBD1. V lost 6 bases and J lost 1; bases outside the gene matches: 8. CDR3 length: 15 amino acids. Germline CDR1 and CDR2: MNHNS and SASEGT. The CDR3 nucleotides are TGTGCCAGCAGCAACAGGGGCCATACGAACACTGAAGCTTTCTTT. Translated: CASSNRGHTNTEAFF.

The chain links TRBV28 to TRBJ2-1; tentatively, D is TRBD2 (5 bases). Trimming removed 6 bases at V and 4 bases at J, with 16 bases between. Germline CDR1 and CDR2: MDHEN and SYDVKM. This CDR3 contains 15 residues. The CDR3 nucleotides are TGTGCCAGCAGCCTACGACTAACGCATTACAATGAGCAGTTCTTC. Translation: CASSLRLTHYNEQFF.

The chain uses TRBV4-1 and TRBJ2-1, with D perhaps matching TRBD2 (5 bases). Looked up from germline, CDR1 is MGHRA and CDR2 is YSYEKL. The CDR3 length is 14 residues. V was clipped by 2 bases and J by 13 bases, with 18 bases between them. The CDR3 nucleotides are TGCGCCAGCAGCCAACAGACTCCCGGCGGAGGTCAGTTCTTC. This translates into CASSQQTPGGGQFF.

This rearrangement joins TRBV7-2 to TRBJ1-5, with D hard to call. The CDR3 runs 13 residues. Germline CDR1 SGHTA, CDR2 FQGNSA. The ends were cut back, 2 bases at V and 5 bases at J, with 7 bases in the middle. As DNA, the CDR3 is TGTGCCAGCAGCTTAATGGAGGATCAGCCCCAGCATTTT. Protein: CASSLMEDQPQHF. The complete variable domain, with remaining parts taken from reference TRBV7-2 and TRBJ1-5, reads GAGVSQSPSNKVTEKGKDVELRCDPISGHTALYWYRQSLGQGLEFLIYFQGNSAPDKSGLPSDRFSAERTGGSVSTLTIQRTQQEDSAVYLCASSLMEDQPQHFGDGTRLSIL.

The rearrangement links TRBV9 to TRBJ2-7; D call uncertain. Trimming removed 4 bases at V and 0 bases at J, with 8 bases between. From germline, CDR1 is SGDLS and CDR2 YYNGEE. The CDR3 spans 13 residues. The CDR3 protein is CASSQYPSYEQYF. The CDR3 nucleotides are TGTGCCAGCAGCCAGTATCCCTCCTACGAGCAGTACTTC.

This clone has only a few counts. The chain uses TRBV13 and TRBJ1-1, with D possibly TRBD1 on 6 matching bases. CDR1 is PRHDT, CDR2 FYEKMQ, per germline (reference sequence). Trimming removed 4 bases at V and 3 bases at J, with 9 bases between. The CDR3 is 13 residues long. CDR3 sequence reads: CASSSHRDTEAFF. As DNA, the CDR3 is TGTGCCAGCAGCTCGCACAGGGACACTGAAGCTTTCTTT.

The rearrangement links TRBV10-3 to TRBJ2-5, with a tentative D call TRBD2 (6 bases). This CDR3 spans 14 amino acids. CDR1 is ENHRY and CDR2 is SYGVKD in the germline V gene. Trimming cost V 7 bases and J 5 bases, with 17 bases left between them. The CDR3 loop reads CAITEGLAGETQYF. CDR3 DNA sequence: TGTGCCATCACCGAGGGACTCGCGGGGGAGACCCAGTACTTC.

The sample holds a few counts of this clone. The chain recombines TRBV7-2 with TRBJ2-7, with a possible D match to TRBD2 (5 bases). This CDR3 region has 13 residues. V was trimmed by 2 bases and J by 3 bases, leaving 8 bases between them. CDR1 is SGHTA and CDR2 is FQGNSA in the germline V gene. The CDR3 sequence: CASSLPGVYEQYF. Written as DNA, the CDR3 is TGTGCCAGCAGCTTACCCGGGGTCTACGAGCAGTACTTC.

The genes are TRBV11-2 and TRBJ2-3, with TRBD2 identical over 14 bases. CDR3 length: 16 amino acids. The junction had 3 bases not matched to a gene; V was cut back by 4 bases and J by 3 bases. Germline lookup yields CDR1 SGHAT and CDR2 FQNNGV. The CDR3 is CASSSGLAGDTDTQYF. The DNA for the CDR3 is TGTGCCAGCAGCTCGGGACTAGCGGGAGATACAGATACGCAGTATTTT.

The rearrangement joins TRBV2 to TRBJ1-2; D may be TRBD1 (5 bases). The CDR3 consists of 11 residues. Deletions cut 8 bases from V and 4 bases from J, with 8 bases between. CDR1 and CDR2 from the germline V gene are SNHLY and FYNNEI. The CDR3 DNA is TGTGCCAGCCCCGGGGGCTATGGCTACACCTTC. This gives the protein CASPGGYGYTF.

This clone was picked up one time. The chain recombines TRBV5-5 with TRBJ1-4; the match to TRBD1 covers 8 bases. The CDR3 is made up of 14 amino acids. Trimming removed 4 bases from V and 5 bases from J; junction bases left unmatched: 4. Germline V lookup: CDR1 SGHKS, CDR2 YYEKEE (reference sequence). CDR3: CASSGRTGNEKLFF. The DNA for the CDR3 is TGTGCCAGCAGCGGGCGGACAGGGAATGAAAAACTGTTTTTT.

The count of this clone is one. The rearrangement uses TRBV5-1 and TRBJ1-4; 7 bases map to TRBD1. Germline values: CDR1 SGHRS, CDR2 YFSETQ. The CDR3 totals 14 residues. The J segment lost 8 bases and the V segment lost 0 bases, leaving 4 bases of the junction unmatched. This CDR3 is CASSLGTGAEKLFF. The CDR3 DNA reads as TGCGCCAGCAGCTTGGGAACAGGGGCAGAAAAACTGTTTTTT.

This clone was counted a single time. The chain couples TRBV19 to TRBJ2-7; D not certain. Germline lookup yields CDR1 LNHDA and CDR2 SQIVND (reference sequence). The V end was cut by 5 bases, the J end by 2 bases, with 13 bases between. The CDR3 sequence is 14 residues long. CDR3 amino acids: CASSRNRYPYEQYF. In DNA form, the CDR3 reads TGTGCCAGTAGTCGAAACAGATACCCCTACGAGCAGTACTTC.

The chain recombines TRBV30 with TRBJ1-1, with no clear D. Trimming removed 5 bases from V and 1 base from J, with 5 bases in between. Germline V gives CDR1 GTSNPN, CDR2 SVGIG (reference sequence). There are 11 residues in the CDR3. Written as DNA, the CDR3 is TGTGCCTGGGCGGCGAACACTGAAGCTTTCTTT. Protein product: CAWAANTEAFF.